A selection of T cell receptor beta chains follows, all from one sample in a study of CD8+CD57+ T cells in acquired aplastic anemia. Each CDR3 protein gets one entry after TCRdb re-called the reads with MiXCR. The table includes some 130,000 distinct CDR3 sequences, around 48% detected once. The sample taken for sequencing was sorted CD4+, CD8+, or CD8+CD57+ T cells (not recorded which) from PBMCs. The origin of the receptors is a human donor in good health, serving as a control. The CDR3 runs from the conserved cysteine through the conserved F or W. A D gene is named only where the DNA matches it firmly. A clone size is listed for some rows: how often the clone was seen (once, few, many), or a class if it is expanded.

v_call,d_call,clone_size,j_call,cdr3_length,cdr3_aa,cdr3_nt
TRBV7-9,TRBD1,-,TRBJ1-6,14,CASSFIRGNSPLHF,TGTGCCAGCAGCTTTATCAGGGGGAACTCACCCCTCCACTTT
TRBV7-4,-,-,TRBJ1-1,14,CASRFGGVWTEAFF,TGTGCCAGCAGGTTTGGTGGGGTGTGGACTGAAGCTTTCTTT
TRBV7-9,-,-,TRBJ2-7,15,CASSRPTSSSYEQYF,TGTGCCAGCAGCCGACCCACTAGTTCGTCTTACGAGCAGTACTTC
TRBV10-3,TRBD1,-,TRBJ2-7,15,CAISQPDRELYEQYF,TGTGCCATCAGCCAACCTGACAGGGAACTCTACGAGCAGTACTTC
TRBV15,TRBD2,-,TRBJ2-3,16,CATSRDTSGRSDTQYF,TGTGCCACCAGCAGAGATACTAGCGGGAGGTCAGATACGCAGTATTTT
TRBV20-1,TRBD2,many,TRBJ2-7,12,CSKAGDSDEQYF,TGCAGCAAAGCGGGGGACTCAGACGAGCAGTACTTC
TRBV5-6,TRBD2,many,TRBJ2-3,16,CASSFLGTSGEDTQYF,TGTGCCAGCAGCTTTCTCGGGACTAGCGGAGAGGATACGCAGTATTTT
TRBV4-1,TRBD1,few,TRBJ1-3,19,CASSQDKMGTGSSGNTIYF,TGCGCCAGCAGCCAAGATAAGATGGGGACAGGAAGCTCTGGAAACACCATATATTTT
TRBV7-9,TRBD1,-,TRBJ1-1,15,CAGSLRGQGNTEAFF,TGTGCCGGCAGCTTAAGGGGACAGGGGAACACTGAAGCTTTCTTT
TRBV5-1,-,-,TRBJ1-4,15,CASSLQGATNEKLFF,TGCGCCAGCAGCTTACAGGGTGCAACTAATGAAAAACTGTTTTTT
TRBV2,-,many,TRBJ2-7,14,CASSDEAQGNEQYF,TGTGCCAGCAGTGATGAGGCCCAAGGTAACGAGCAGTACTTC
TRBV4-3,-,many,TRBJ1-1,16,CASSQALVALNTEAFF,TGCGCCAGCAGCCAAGCACTTGTTGCTTTGAACACTGAAGCTTTCTTT
TRBV24-1,-,-,TRBJ2-1,14,CATSNFGQYNEQFF,TGTGCCACCAGTAATTTCGGACAGTACAATGAGCAGTTCTTC
TRBV25-1,-,-,TRBJ2-7,13,CASSPTSRGERYF,TGTGCCAGCAGTCCGACTTCTCGGGGCGAGCGGTACTTC
TRBV20-1,-,-,TRBJ1-6,15,CSARGLQGVNSPLHF,TGCAGTGCTAGAGGTTTGCAGGGAGTTAATTCACCCCTCCACTTT
TRBV4-1,TRBD2,many,TRBJ2-5,18,CASSQDALGASGGETQYF,TGCGCCAGCAGCCAAGATGCCCTGGGGGCTAGCGGGGGTGAGACCCAGTACTTC
TRBV20-1,-,many,TRBJ1-5,12,CSARDSNQPQHF,TGCAGTGCCAGGGATAGCAATCAGCCCCAGCATTTT
TRBV7-9,-,-,TRBJ1-2,12,CASSLGWDGYTF,TGTGCCAGCAGCTTAGGGTGGGATGGCTACACCTTC
TRBV11-3,-,many,TRBJ2-2,13,CASSLTEAGELFF,TGTGCCAGCAGCTTGACAGAGGCCGGGGAGCTGTTTTTT
TRBV20-1,TRBD2,-,TRBJ2-7,16,CSASGTSGGVSYEQYF,TGCAGTGCTAGTGGGACTAGCGGGGGGGTGTCCTACGAGCAGTACTTC
TRBV25-1,-,-,TRBJ2-3,15,CASSDGGGTVDTQYF,TGTGCCAGCAGTGATGGAGGGGGGACAGTAGATACGCAGTATTTT
TRBV7-8,TRBD1,-,TRBJ2-7,13,CASTPGQSYEQYF,TGTGCCAGCACCCCGGGACAGAGCTACGAGCAGTACTTC
TRBV7-2,-,-,TRBJ2-7,13,CASSLARSYEQYF,TGTGCCAGCAGCTTGGCCAGATCCTACGAGCAGTACTTC
TRBV6-1,TRBD1,many,TRBJ1-2,15,CASSGGRTGGAGYTF,TGTGCCAGCAGTGGGGGTAGGACAGGGGGCGCGGGCTACACCTTC
TRBV10-3,-,-,TRBJ1-1,15,CAISEFAQGNTEAFF,TGTGCCATCAGTGAGTTTGCACAGGGAAACACTGAAGCTTTCTTT
TRBV10-3,-,many,TRBJ2-1,13,CAIKGAGFNEQFF,TGTGCCATCAAAGGTGCAGGGTTTAATGAGCAGTTCTTC
TRBV11-2,-,-,TRBJ1-2,16,CASSPAMGREGKGYTF,TGTGCCAGCAGCCCGGCAATGGGCAGGGAGGGGAAAGGCTACACCTTC
TRBV10-3,TRBD1,-,TRBJ1-6,13,CATRTGGNSPLHF,TGTGCCACGAGGACAGGGGGAAATTCACCCCTCCACTTT
TRBV11-3,TRBD2,many,TRBJ2-1,16,CASSPSGGYSYNEQFF,TGTGCCAGCAGCCCCAGCGGGGGCTACTCCTACAATGAGCAGTTCTTC
TRBV2,TRBD2,once,TRBJ2-7,15,CASNLAGGRSYEQYF,TGTGCCAGCAACCTAGCGGGGGGACGATCCTACGAGCAGTACTTC
TRBV10-2,TRBD1,-,TRBJ2-7,12,CATQTGDGEQYF,TGCGCCACCCAGACAGGGGACGGCGAGCAGTACTTC
TRBV20-1,-,-,TRBJ2-5,16,CSARDLGLAVGETQYF,TGCAGTGCTAGAGACCTGGGACTGGCGGTGGGAGAGACCCAGTACTTC
TRBV20-1,TRBD1,-,TRBJ1-6,15,CSAREETGWDSPLHF,TGCAGTGCTAGGGAGGAGACAGGGTGGGATTCACCCCTCCACTTT
TRBV4-3,-,many,TRBJ2-3,14,CASSQVRSTDTQYF,TGCGCCAGCAGCCAAGTGAGGAGCACAGATACGCAGTATTTT
TRBV5-6,-,-,TRBJ2-1,16,CASSPRTLSSYNEQFF,TGTGCCAGCAGCCCGAGGACCCTCAGCTCCTACAATGAGCAGTTCTTC
TRBV14,-,-,TRBJ1-5,14,CASSLQLRDQPQHF,TGTGCCAGCAGTTTGCAGCTGAGGGATCAGCCCCAGCATTTT
TRBV7-2,-,many,TRBJ1-4,15,CASSLTAATNEKLFF,TGTGCCAGCAGCTTAACGGCTGCAACTAATGAAAAACTGTTTTTT
TRBV7-2,-,-,TRBJ1-2,14,CASSLSGGSDGYTF,TGTGCCAGCAGCTTATCTGGGGGAAGCGATGGCTACACCTTC
TRBV5-1,-,many,TRBJ2-7,17,CASSSQTTGRTKGEQYF,TGCGCCAGCAGCTCCCAGACTACAGGGAGAACTAAGGGCGAGCAGTACTTC
TRBV6-1,-,-,TRBJ2-3,17,CASSPTVWASSTDTQYF,TGTGCCAGCAGTCCTACCGTTTGGGCTAGTAGCACAGATACGCAGTATTTT
TRBV19,-,-,TRBJ2-3,15,CASSIYEGRADTQYF,TGTGCCAGTAGTATCTATGAGGGGCGGGCAGATACGCAGTATTTT
TRBV10-2,-,-,TRBJ1-5,12,CASSSSDQPQHF,TGCGCCAGCTCCAGCTCCGATCAGCCCCAGCATTTT
TRBV3-1,-,-,TRBJ2-7,14,CASSQHGSSYEQYF,TGTGCCAGCAGCCAACACGGCAGCTCCTACGAGCAGTACTTC
TRBV20-1,TRBD1,many,TRBJ2-7,13,CSAVGQAIREQYF,TGCAGTGCCGTGGGACAGGCTATCAGGGAGCAGTACTTC
TRBV19,-,many,TRBJ1-5,14,CASSDRKGNQPQHF,TGTGCCAGTAGTGACAGGAAGGGCAATCAGCCCCAGCATTTT
TRBV20-1,TRBD1,-,TRBJ2-1,15,CSALGTGVAYNEQFF,TGCAGTGCGTTAGGGACAGGGGTAGCCTACAATGAGCAGTTCTTC
TRBV12-3/TRBV12-4,-,-,TRBJ1-6,11,CASTSGLSLHF,TGTGCCAGCACTTCGGGTTTGTCCCTCCACTTT
TRBV5-1,-,-,TRBJ1-2,14,CASSGGTPSGGYTF,TGCGCCAGCAGCGGCGGGACCCCGTCGGGTGGCTACACCTTC
TRBV19,-,many,TRBJ2-3,16,CASSARDTMSTDTQYF,TGTGCCAGTAGTGCAAGGGACACGATGAGCACAGATACGCAGTATTTT
TRBV14,-,-,TRBJ1-2,13,CASSSDLSYGYTF,TGTGCCAGCAGCTCTGACCTGAGCTATGGCTACACCTTC
TRBV7-9,-,once,TRBJ2-7,12,CASSLRSYEQYF,TGTGCCAGCAGCCTACGCTCCTACGAGCAGTACTTC
TRBV5-1,-,-,TRBJ1-5,13,CASSLDLNQPQHF,TGCGCCAGCAGCTTGGACCTCAATCAGCCCCAGCATTTT
TRBV4-1,-,-,TRBJ2-7,17,CASSQGHGQTTRYEQYF,TGCGCCAGCAGCCAAGGGCATGGGCAGACGACTCGCTACGAGCAGTACTTC
TRBV9,-,many,TRBJ2-7,12,CASSVTICEQYF,TGTGCCAGCAGCGTAACCATCTGCGAGCAGTACTTC
TRBV5-4,-,many,TRBJ1-1,14,CASSLYGGQTEAFF,TGTGCCAGCAGCTTATATGGGGGCCAAACTGAAGCTTTCTTT
TRBV7-2,-,-,TRBJ2-3,17,CASSHSAGGGASDTQYF,TGTGCCAGCAGTCATAGCGCCGGAGGGGGGGCTTCAGATACGCAGTATTTT
TRBV6-1,-,many,TRBJ1-5,15,CASSDPNGVHQPQHF,TGTGCCAGCAGTGACCCCAACGGGGTTCATCAGCCCCAGCATTTT
TRBV7-8,-,many,TRBJ1-5,12,CASSLDNQPQHF,TGTGCCAGCAGCCTTGACAATCAGCCCCAGCATTTT
TRBV15,-,-,TRBJ1-4,13,CATSSRPLGKLFF,TGTGCCACCAGCTCCCGCCCGTTGGGAAAACTGTTTTTT